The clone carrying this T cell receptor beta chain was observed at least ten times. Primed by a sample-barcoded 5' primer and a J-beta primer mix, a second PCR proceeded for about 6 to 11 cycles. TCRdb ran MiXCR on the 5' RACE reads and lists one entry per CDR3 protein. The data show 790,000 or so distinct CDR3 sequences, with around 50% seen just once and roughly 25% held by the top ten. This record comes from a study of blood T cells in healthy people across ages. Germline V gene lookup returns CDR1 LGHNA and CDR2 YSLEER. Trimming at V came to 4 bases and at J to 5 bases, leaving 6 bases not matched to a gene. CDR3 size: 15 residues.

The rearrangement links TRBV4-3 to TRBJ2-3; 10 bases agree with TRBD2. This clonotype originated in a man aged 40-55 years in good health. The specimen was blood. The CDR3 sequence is CASSPSGRGGDTQYF. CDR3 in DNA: TGCGCCAGCAGCCCCAGCGGGAGGGGGGGAGATACGCAGTATTTT.